A selection of T cell receptor beta chains follows, all from one sample in a study of response to subunit inactivated influenza vaccine. TCRdb re-called the RT-PCR reads with MiXCR, one entry per CDR3 protein. The data hold around 790,000 distinct CDR3 sequences, with 21% observed a single time. The specimen comprised PBMCs from blood, sampled roughly 5 days after vaccination. The receptor source for this set is a man over 45 who received an inactivated influenza vaccine. The CDR3 runs from the conserved cysteine through the conserved F or W. D genes are given only for firm matches. The size of a clone is reported for some rows only, either as once, few or many, or as a class for expanded clones.

V,J,size,D,CDR3,DNA
TRBV10-3,TRBJ2-2,few,TRBD1,CAINLSGTGNTGELFF,TGTGCCATCAATCTCTCCGGGACAGGCAACACCGGGGAGCTGTTTTTT
TRBV20-1,TRBJ2-1,.,TRBD1,CSAGDRESNEQFF,TGCAGTGCTGGGGACAGGGAATCCAATGAGCAGTTCTTC
TRBV12-3/TRBV12-4,TRBJ2-3,many,.,CASSLGGRGDTQYF,TGTGCCAGCAGTTTGGGGGGGCGCGGTGATACGCAGTATTTT
TRBV28,TRBJ2-2,few,.,CASSFGLATGELFF,TGTGCCAGCAGTTTTGGACTTGCCACCGGGGAGCTGTTTTTT
TRBV20-1,TRBJ1-6,.,TRBD1,CSARRTGSSYNSPLHF,TGTAGTGCTAGAAGGACAGGGAGCTCCTATAATTCACCCCTCCACTTT
TRBV20-1,TRBJ2-7,few,.,CSAEPRTGEQYF,TGCAGTGCAGAACCTAGGACTGGGGAGCAGTACTTC
TRBV7-3,TRBJ2-3,few,TRBD2,CASSPGTSGLDTQYF,TGTGCCAGCAGCCCCGGGACTAGCGGGCTGGATACGCAGTATTTT
TRBV4-2,TRBJ1-1,.,TRBD1,CASSQEDREYTEAFF,TGTGCCAGCAGCCAGGAAGACAGGGAGTACACTGAAGCTTTCTTT
TRBV9,TRBJ1-1,.,.,CASSADNGGTEAFF,TGTGCCAGCAGCGCAGACAACGGGGGTACTGAAGCTTTCTTT
TRBV12-3/TRBV12-4,TRBJ2-2,.,TRBD1,CASSGQGRRELFF,TGTGCCAGCAGTGGACAGGGGAGGAGGGAGCTGTTTTTT
TRBV19,TRBJ2-2,.,.,CASSMDGNTGELFF,TGTGCCAGTAGTATGGACGGTAACACCGGGGAGCTGTTTTTT
TRBV10-3,TRBJ2-7,.,.,CAISDFGTAFSYEQYF,TGTGCCATCAGTGACTTCGGGACTGCTTTTTCCTACGAGCAGTACTTC
TRBV7-2,TRBJ1-6,.,.,CASSSGHGRGPLHF,TGTGCCAGCAGCTCAGGACACGGCCGGGGACCCCTCCACTTT
TRBV7-2,TRBJ2-5,once,.,CASSPPSKETQYF,TGTGCCAGCAGCCCCCCTAGTAAAGAGACCCAGTACTTC
TRBV20-1,TRBJ1-2,few,.,CSARAHSNYGYTF,TGCAGTGCTAGAGCGCACAGTAACTATGGCTACACCTTC
TRBV12-3/TRBV12-4,TRBJ1-4,.,.,CASAPPRREKLFF,TGTGCCAGCGCCCCTCCGCGGCGGGAAAAACTGTTTTTT
TRBV6-2/TRBV6-3,TRBJ2-7,.,.,CASSSWRAYEQYF,TGTGCCAGCAGTTCCTGGAGGGCCTACGAGCAGTACTTC
TRBV4-2,TRBJ2-5,many,.,CASSQGYRGGSQETQYF,TGTGCCAGCAGCCAAGGGTATCGCGGGGGCTCCCAAGAGACCCAGTACTTC
TRBV20-1,TRBJ1-4,few,.,CSARDLLGRNSEKLFF,TGCAGTGCTAGAGATCTTTTGGGGAGGAACAGTGAAAAACTGTTTTTT
TRBV12-3/TRBV12-4,TRBJ2-7,many,TRBD2,CASRISGRVEQYF,TGTGCCAGCAGGATTAGCGGGAGAGTGGAGCAGTACTTC
TRBV6-1,TRBJ1-2,.,TRBD1,CASSARTGDYGYTF,TGTGCCAGCAGTGCCCGGACAGGGGACTATGGCTACACCTTC
TRBV4-2,TRBJ2-7,.,.,CASSQDRRDYEQYF,TGTGCCAGCAGCCAAGATCGCAGGGACTACGAGCAGTACTTC
TRBV29-1,TRBJ2-3,.,.,CSVEDKGGGDTQYF,TGCAGCGTTGAAGATAAGGGAGGGGGAGATACGCAGTATTTT
TRBV29-1,TRBJ2-1,.,.,CSVGSWAGNEQFF,TGCAGCGTTGGTTCTTGGGCAGGGAATGAGCAGTTCTTC
TRBV20-1,TRBJ2-3,.,.,CSARGVEAGFTDTQYF,TGCAGTGCTAGAGGCGTTGAAGCGGGCTTCACAGATACGCAGTATTTT
TRBV12-3/TRBV12-4,TRBJ1-5,few,.,CASSLSQDQPQHF,TGTGCCAGCAGTTTAAGCCAGGATCAGCCCCAGCATTTT
TRBV9,TRBJ2-5,many,.,CASSDRGSEETQYF,TGTGCCAGCAGCGACCGAGGATCGGAAGAGACCCAGTACTTC
TRBV24-1,TRBJ2-3,.,TRBD1,CATSATGPDTQYF,TGTGCCACCAGTGCGACAGGGCCAGATACGCAGTATTTT
TRBV25-1,TRBJ1-2,few,.,CASSALEYALGYTF,TGTGCCAGCAGTGCTCTGGAGTACGCCCTTGGCTACACCTTC
TRBV20-1,TRBJ2-5,few,TRBD2,CSASPGLAGVETQYF,TGCAGTGCTAGCCCGGGACTAGCGGGAGTAGAGACCCAGTACTTC
TRBV7-8,TRBJ2-1,.,.,CASSQFWWSDEQFF,TGTGCCAGCAGCCAGTTTTGGTGGAGCGATGAGCAGTTCTTC
TRBV9,TRBJ2-2,.,.,CASSVGGALNTGELFF,TGTGCCAGCAGCGTAGGGGGGGCCCTGAACACCGGGGAGCTGTTTTTT
TRBV6-2/TRBV6-3,TRBJ2-7,few,TRBD2,CASSYLGSGAQQYF,TGTGCCAGCAGTTACTTGGGGAGCGGGGCCCAGCAGTACTTC
TRBV24-1,TRBJ2-1,.,TRBD2,CATSDPGTSGRPYNEQFF,TGTGCCACCAGTGATCCCGGGACTAGCGGGAGGCCATACAATGAGCAGTTCTTC
TRBV7-8,TRBJ2-1,.,.,CASSLLGPDEQFF,TGTGCCAGCAGCTTATTAGGGCCCGATGAGCAGTTCTTC
TRBV10-1,TRBJ1-6,.,.,CASSEYPGDSPLHF,TGCGCCAGCAGTGAATATCCGGGAGATTCACCCCTCCACTTT
TRBV24-1,TRBJ2-1,many,.,CATSDYYLGEQFF,TGTGCCACCAGTGATTACTACCTCGGAGAGCAGTTCTTC